The subject of this entry is one TCR beta chain. Between the trimmed V and J ends, which lost 0 bases and 4 bases, there was a span of 12 bases. The length of the CDR3 is 15 residues. The germline gives CDR1 SGHNT, CDR2 YYREEE (reference sequence). These data come from a study of technical replicates of blood from a few donors. The table came from immunoSEQ multiplex PCR; TCRdb's copy has only in-frame clones and leaves some out. The data contain tens of thousands of clones, approximately 78% of them singletons. The receptor was isolated from a human donor in good health. Some clones in this sample may be carry-over from other donors' samples. The V call is TRBV5-4, the J call TRBJ2-3, with D unresolved. The sequenced sample was PBMCs. The CDR3 DNA reads TGTGCCAGCAGCTTGGAAGGCTTAGCCGCAGATACGCAGTATTTT. Its translation is CASSLEGLAADTQYF.